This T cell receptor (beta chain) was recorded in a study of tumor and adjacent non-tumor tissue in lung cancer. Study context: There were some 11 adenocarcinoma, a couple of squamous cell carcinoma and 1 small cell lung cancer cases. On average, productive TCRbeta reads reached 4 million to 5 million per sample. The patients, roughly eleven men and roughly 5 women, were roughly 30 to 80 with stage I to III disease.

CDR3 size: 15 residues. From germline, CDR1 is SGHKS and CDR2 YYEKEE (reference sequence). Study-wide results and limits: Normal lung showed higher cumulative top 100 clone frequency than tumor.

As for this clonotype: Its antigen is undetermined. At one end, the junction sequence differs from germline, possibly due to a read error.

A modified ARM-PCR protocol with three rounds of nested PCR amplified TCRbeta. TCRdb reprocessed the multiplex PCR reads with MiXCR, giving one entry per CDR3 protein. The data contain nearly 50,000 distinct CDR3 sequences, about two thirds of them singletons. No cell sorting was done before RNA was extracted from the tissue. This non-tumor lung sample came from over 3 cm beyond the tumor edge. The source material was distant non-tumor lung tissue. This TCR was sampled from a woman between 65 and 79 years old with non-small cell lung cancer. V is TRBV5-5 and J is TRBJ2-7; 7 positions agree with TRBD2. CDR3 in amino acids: CANNYTSASVYEQYF. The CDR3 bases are TGTGCCAACAATTATACTAGCGCGAGCGTCTACGAGCAGTATTTC.